This TCR beta chain was documented in a study of shared clonotypes between healthy human individuals. The ends lost 0 bases at V and 3 bases at J; junction bases unmatched: 5. The CDR3 contains 16 residues. Germline V gives CDR1 SGHDT, CDR2 YYEEEE. Repertoires were generated with immunoSEQ multiplex PCR, while TCRdb's copy carries only in-frame clones and drops some. This table has about 2.4 million clones, 93% appearing once. The chain employs TRBV5-6 and TRBJ2-7; 11 bases align to TRBD2. The TCR comes from a man between 18 and 35 years old in good health. Some clones in this sample may be carry-over from other donors' samples. Material for sequencing was naive CD4+ T cells from PBMCs. As for subset: CD45RA+ positively selected. The chain's CDR3 is CASSLAGLAAIYEQYF. Written as DNA, the CDR3 is TGTGCCAGCAGCTTGGCGGGACTAGCGGCGATCTACGAGCAGTACTTC. Drawing the rest from reference TRBV5-6 and TRBJ2-7, the complete variable domain is DAGVTQSPTHLIKTRGQQVTLRCSPKSGHDTVSWYQQALGQGPQFIFQYYEEEERQRGNFPDRFSGHQFPNYSSELNVNALLLGDSALYLCASSLAGLAAIYEQYFGPGTRLTVT.